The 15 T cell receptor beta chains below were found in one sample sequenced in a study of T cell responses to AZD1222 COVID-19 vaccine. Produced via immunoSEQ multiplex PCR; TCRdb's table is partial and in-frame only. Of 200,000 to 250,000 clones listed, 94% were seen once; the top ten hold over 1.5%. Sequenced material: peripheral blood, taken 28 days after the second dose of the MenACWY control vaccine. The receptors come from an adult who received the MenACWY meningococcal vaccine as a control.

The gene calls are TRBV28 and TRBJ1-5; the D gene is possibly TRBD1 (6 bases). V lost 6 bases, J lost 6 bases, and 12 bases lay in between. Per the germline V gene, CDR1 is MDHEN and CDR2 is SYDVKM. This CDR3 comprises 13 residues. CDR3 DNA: TGTGCCAGCAGCGAGAAGGACAGTCAGCCCCAGCATTTT. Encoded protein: CASSEKDSQPQHF.

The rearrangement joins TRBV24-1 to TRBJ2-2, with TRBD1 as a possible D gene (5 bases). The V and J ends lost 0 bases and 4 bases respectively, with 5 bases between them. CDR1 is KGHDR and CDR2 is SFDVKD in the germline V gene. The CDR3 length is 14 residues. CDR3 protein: CATSDLGATGELFF. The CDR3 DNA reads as TGTGCCACCAGTGATTTGGGGGCCACCGGGGAGCTGTTTTTT.

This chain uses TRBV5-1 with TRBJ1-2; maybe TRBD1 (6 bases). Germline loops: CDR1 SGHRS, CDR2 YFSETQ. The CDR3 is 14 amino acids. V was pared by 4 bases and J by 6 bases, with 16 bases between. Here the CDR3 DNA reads TGCGCCAGCAGCCAAGAACAGGGCTCCCATGGCTACACCTTC. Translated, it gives CASSQEQGSHGYTF.

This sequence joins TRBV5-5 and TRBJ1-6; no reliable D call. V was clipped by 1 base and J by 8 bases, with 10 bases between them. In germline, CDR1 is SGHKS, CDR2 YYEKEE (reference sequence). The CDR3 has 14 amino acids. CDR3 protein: CASSLLGWDSPLHF. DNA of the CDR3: TGTGCCAGCAGCTTGTTAGGATGGGATTCACCCCTCCACTTT.

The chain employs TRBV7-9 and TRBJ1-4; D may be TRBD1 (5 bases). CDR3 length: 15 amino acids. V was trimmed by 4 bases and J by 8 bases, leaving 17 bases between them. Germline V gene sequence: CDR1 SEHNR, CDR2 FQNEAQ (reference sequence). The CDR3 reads CASSSPGRRGEKLFF. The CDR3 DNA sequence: TGTGCCAGCAGCTCTCCGGGACGGAGGGGCGAAAAACTGTTTTTT.

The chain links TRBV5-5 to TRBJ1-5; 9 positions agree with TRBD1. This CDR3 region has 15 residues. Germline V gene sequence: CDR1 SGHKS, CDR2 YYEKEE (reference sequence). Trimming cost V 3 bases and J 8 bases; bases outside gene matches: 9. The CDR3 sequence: CASSSGQGRVEPQHF. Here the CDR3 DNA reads TGTGCCAGCAGCTCTGGACAGGGGCGAGTGGAGCCCCAGCATTTT.

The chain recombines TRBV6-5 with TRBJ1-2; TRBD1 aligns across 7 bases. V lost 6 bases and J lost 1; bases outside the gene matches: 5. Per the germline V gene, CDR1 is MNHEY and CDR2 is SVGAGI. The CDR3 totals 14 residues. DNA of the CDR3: TGTGCCAGCAGCCCCACAGGGGTTAACTATGGCTACACCTTC. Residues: CASSPTGVNYGYTF.

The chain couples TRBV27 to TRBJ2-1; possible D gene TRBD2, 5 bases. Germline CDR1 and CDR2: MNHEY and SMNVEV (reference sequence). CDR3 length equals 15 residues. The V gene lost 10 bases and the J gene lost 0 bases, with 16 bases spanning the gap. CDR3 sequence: CATHGLGSSYNEQFF. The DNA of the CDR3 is TGTGCCACCCACGGTTTGGGGAGCTCCTACAATGAGCAGTTCTTC.

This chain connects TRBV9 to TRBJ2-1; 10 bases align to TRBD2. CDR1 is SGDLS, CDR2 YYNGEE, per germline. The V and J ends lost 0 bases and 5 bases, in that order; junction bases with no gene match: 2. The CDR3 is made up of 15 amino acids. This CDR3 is CASSVELAGDNEQFF. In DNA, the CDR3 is TGTGCCAGCAGCGTAGAGCTAGCGGGGGACAATGAGCAGTTCTTC. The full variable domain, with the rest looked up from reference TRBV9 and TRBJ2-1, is DSGVTQTPKHLITATGQRVTLRCSPRSGDLSVYWYQQSLDQGLQFLIQYYNGEERAKGNILERFSAQQFPDLHSELNLSSLELGDSALYFCASSVELAGDNEQFFGPGTRLTVL.

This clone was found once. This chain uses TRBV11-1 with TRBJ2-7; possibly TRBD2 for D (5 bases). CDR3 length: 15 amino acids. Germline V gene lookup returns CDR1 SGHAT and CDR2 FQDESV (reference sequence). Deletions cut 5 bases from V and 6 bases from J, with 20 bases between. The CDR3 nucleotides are TGTGCCAGCAGCGGGCCCTTCGCCGGAGGTTTCGAGCAGTACTTC. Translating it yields CASSGPFAGGFEQYF. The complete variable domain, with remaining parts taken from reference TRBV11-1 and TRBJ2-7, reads EAEVAQSPRYKITEKSQAVAFWCDPISGHATLYWYRQILGQGPELLVQFQDESVVDDSQLPKDRFSAERLKGVDSTLKIQPAELGDSAMYLCASSGPFAGGFEQYFGPGTRLTVT.

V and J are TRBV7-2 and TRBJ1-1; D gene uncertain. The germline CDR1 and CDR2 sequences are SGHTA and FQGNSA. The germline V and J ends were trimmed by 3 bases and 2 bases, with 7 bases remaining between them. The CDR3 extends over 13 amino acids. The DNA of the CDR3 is TGTGCCAGCAGCTTTACCGGAAACACTGAAGCTTTCTTT. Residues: CASSFTGNTEAFF.

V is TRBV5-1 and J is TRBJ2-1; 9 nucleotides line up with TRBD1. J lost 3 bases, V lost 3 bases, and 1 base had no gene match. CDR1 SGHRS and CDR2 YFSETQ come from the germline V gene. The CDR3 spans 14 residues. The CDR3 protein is CASSSDRGYNEQFF. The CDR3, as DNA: TGCGCCAGCAGCTCGGACAGGGGCTACAATGAGCAGTTCTTC.

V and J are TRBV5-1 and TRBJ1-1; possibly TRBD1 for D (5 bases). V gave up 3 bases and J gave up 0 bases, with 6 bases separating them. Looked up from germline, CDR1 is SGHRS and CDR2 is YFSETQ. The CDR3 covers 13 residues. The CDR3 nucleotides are TGCGCCAGCAGCTGGGGGGTGAACACTGAAGCTTTCTTT. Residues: CASSWGVNTEAFF.

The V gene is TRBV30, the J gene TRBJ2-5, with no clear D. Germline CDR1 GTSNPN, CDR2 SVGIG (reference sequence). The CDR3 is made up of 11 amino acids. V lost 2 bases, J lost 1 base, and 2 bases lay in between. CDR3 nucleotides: TGTGCCTGGAGTCCCCAAGAGACCCAGTACTTC. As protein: CAWSPQETQYF. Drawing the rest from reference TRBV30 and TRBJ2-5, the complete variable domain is SQTIHQWPATLVQPVGSPLSLECTVEGTSNPNLYWYRQAAGRGLQLLFYSVGIGQISSEVPQNLSASRPQDRQFILSSKKLLLSDSGFYLCAWSPQETQYFGPGTRLLVL.

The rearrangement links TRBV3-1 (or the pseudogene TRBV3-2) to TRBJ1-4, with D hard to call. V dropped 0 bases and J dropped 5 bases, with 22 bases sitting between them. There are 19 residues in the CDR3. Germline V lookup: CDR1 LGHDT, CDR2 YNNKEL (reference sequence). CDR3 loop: CASSQDRAGSYDPNEKLFF. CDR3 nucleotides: TGTGCCAGCAGCCAAGATAGGGCGGGGTCCTACGACCCGAATGAAAAACTGTTTTTT.